The 5 T cell receptor beta chains given below trace back to one sample, sequenced in a study of blood T cell repertoires in COVID-19. Sequencing used immunoSEQ multiplex PCR; TCRdb keeps in-frame clones, though not all of them. The sample carries 140,000 to 150,000 clones, around 84% recorded once. Specimen: PBMCs or T cells enriched from blood (not recorded which). Source of these receptors: a woman aged 50 to 65 who had been exposed to COVID-19.

The rearrangement uses TRBV6-5 and TRBJ2-7, with 8 bases lining up with TRBD1. V lost 6 bases and J lost 3; bases outside the gene matches: 7. The CDR3 spans 14 residues. Germline-derived CDR1 and CDR2 are MNHEY and SVGAGI. CDR3 sequence: CASRPTGGRYEQYF. In DNA, the CDR3 is TGTGCCAGCAGACCTACAGGGGGTCGCTACGAGCAGTACTTC.

This rearrangement joins TRBV29-1 to TRBJ1-2, with 7 bases fitting TRBD1. Germline CDR1 SQVTM, CDR2 ANQGSEA. The CDR3 spans 12 residues. After removal of 3 bases from V and 3 bases from J, the junction contained 1 base not matched to a gene. The CDR3 DNA is TGCAGCGTTGAGGGACAGCACTATGGCTACACCTTC. It codes for CSVEGQHYGYTF.

The V gene is TRBV20-1, the J gene TRBJ1-2; 9 nucleotides line up with TRBD1. CDR1 and CDR2 from the germline V gene are DFQATT and SNEGSKA (reference sequence). The trim removed 3 bases at V and 11 bases at J, leaving 16 bases unmatched. The CDR3 covers 15 residues. The CDR3 loop reads CSASREGTGNSRYTF. The CDR3, as DNA: TGCAGTGCTAGTAGGGAAGGGACAGGGAACAGTCGGTACACCTTC.

This clone appeared a few times. This chain's CDR3 is CATSRGVSGGIDTQYF. DNA for the CDR3: TGTGCCACCAGCAGAGGAGTTAGCGGGGGGATAGATACGCAGTATTTT. The chain has TRBV15 and TRBJ2-3; TRBD2 matches 10 bases. This CDR3 is built from 16 residues. Losses at the gene ends were 1 base for V and 5 bases for J; bases not matched to a gene: 6. Germline lookup yields CDR1 LNHNV and CDR2 YYDKDF (reference sequence).

V and J are TRBV5-4 and TRBJ2-7, with a weak D call TRBD1 (5 bases). The V and J ends lost 4 bases and 3 bases respectively, with 8 bases between them. CDR3 size: 12 residues. Germline CDR1 and CDR2: SGHNT and YYREEE (reference sequence). CDR3 amino acids: CASSVDSYEQYF. The CDR3 bases are TGTGCCAGCAGCGTTGACAGCTACGAGCAGTACTTC.